This record covers a single T cell receptor (beta chain). The assay was immunoSEQ multiplex PCR, and TCRdb's table has in-frame clones only and misses some. The sample has 45,000 to 65,000 clones, roughly 93% seen once. The sample comes from a study of T cell changes during pregnancy in multiple sclerosis. This CDR3 contains 16 residues. Germline V gene data show CDR1 as LNHDA and CDR2 as SQIVND (reference sequence). V lost 7 bases to trimming and J lost 11 bases, with 27 bases between them. Source: CD8+ T cells from peripheral blood mononuclear cells, taken in the third trimester of pregnancy. The TCR was taken from a female donor with multiple sclerosis, enrolled in a pregnancy study. The chain links TRBV19 to TRBJ1-3; D not resolved. CDR3 bases: TGTGCCAGTACCCCACCTCGGGCAACGGGATGGATGGCCATATATTTT. Its translation: CASTPPRATGWMAIYF.